A selection of T cell receptor beta chains follows, all from one sample in a study of cytomegalovirus exposure and HLA in healthy donors. Generated by immunoSEQ multiplex PCR, the TCRdb table keeps only in-frame clones and is missing some. The specimen's table records about 120,000 clones. Sequenced sample: PBMCs. These receptors originate from a woman in her thirties or forties in good health and CMV-seropositive. Both conserved end residues are part of each CDR3. Each record gives: CDR3 protein, CDR3 DNA, V gene, D gene, J gene. A D gene is named only where the DNA matches it firmly.

CDR3: CASGGVEMSLETQYF
DNA: TGTGCCAGCGGGGGGGTAGAAATGTCTTTGGAGACCCAGTACTTC
V: TRBV28
D: TRBD2
J: TRBJ2-5

CDR3: CASSHRGRDETQYF
DNA: TGTGCCAGCAGCCACCGCGGGAGAGACGAGACCCAGTACTTC
V: TRBV7-2
D: TRBD2
J: TRBJ2-5

CDR3: CASAMTVYNSPLHF
DNA: TGTGCCTCCGCAATGACAGTCTATAATTCACCCCTCCACTTT
V: TRBV27
D: NA
J: TRBJ1-6

CDR3: CASSRLADNEQFF
DNA: TGTGCCAGTAGCCGACTAGCCGACAATGAGCAGTTCTTC
V: TRBV19
D: TRBD2
J: TRBJ2-1

CDR3: CASSFGDLQSNEQFF
DNA: TGTGCCAGCAGCTTTGGGGACTTGCAAAGCAATGAGCAGTTCTTC
V: TRBV7-7
D: NA
J: TRBJ2-1

CDR3: CAIRPDRDTEAFF
DNA: TGTGCCATCAGACCGGACAGGGACACTGAAGCTTTCTTT
V: TRBV10-3
D: TRBD1
J: TRBJ1-1

CDR3: CASSLANGEDQPQHF
DNA: TGTGCCAGCAGCTTAGCGAACGGGGAGGATCAGCCCCAGCATTTT
V: TRBV7-9
D: NA
J: TRBJ1-5

CDR3: CASSLGLREENEKLFF
DNA: TGCGCCAGCAGCTTGGGACTCCGGGAAGAGAATGAAAAGCTGTTTTTT
V: TRBV5-1
D: NA
J: TRBJ1-4

CDR3: CASSQDPNTEAFF
DNA: TGCGCCAGCAGCCAAGACCCTAACACTGAAGCTTTCTTT
V: TRBV4-1
D: NA
J: TRBJ1-1

CDR3: CASSLLALSETQYF
DNA: TGTGCCAGCAGTTTACTAGCTCTATCCGAGACCCAGTACTTC
V: TRBV28
D: NA
J: TRBJ2-5

CDR3: CASSLASGYEQYF
DNA: TGTGCCAGCAGCTTGGCCTCGGGTTACGAGCAGTACTTC
V: TRBV5-4
D: NA
J: TRBJ2-7

CDR3: CSVILVLGNEQFF
DNA: TGCAGCGTTATACTAGTTCTGGGGAATGAGCAGTTCTTC
V: TRBV29-1
D: NA
J: TRBJ2-1

CDR3: CASSLDGLRGETQYF
DNA: TGTGCCAGCAGCTTAGACGGACTACGGGGGGAGACCCAGTACTTC
V: TRBV7-6
D: NA
J: TRBJ2-5

CDR3: CASSLAGGEQYF
DNA: TGCGCCAGCAGCTTGGCGGGTGGGGAGCAGTACTTC
V: TRBV5-1
D: NA
J: TRBJ2-7

CDR3: CASSQEGGAQGAFF
DNA: TGCGCCAGCAGCCAAGAGGGTGGAGCACAGGGGGCTTTCTTT
V: TRBV4-1
D: TRBD1
J: TRBJ1-1

CDR3: CASSRSSGSIYEQYF
DNA: TGCGCCAGCAGTCGCTCTAGCGGGAGTATCTACGAGCAGTACTTC
V: TRBV4-3
D: TRBD2
J: TRBJ2-7

CDR3: CASSLLTVNTEAFF
DNA: TGCGCCAGCAGCTTGTTGACAGTGAACACTGAAGCTTTCTTT
V: TRBV5-1
D: NA
J: TRBJ1-1

CDR3: CARSRRGANQPQHF
DNA: TGTGCCAGATCTAGACGGGGGGCGAATCAGCCCCAGCATTTT
V: TRBV28
D: NA
J: TRBJ1-5

CDR3: CASSVSPGQGADTQYF
DNA: TGTGCCAGCAGCGTATCACCGGGACAGGGCGCAGATACGCAGTATTTT
V: TRBV9
D: TRBD1
J: TRBJ2-3

CDR3: CASSSRLAASYEQYF
DNA: TGTGCCAGCAGCTCCAGACTAGCGGCCTCCTACGAGCAGTACTTC
V: TRBV7-2
D: TRBD2
J: TRBJ2-7

CDR3: CASSLGLAGPLGELFF
DNA: TGTGCCAGCAGCTTGGGACTAGCGGGTCCCCTAGGGGAGCTGTTTTTT
V: TRBV5-4
D: TRBD2
J: TRBJ2-2

CDR3: CASSFQGESGNTIYF
DNA: TGCGCCAGCAGTTTTCAGGGGGAGAGTGGAAACACCATATATTTT
V: TRBV5-1
D: TRBD1
J: TRBJ1-3

CDR3: CASSPTGGPSGEQYF
DNA: TGTGCCAGCAGTCCTACTGGAGGGCCTTCGGGCGAGCAGTACTTC
V: TRBV7-6
D: NA
J: TRBJ2-7

CDR3: CAWSGELEGGETQYF
DNA: TGTGCCTGGAGTGGAGAGTTGGAGGGAGGAGAGACCCAGTACTTC
V: TRBV30
D: NA
J: TRBJ2-5

CDR3: CASSPDRGRVEKLFF
DNA: TGTGCCAGCTCACCGGACAGGGGGCGAGTTGAAAAACTGTTTTTT
V: TRBV18
D: TRBD1
J: TRBJ1-4

CDR3: CAWSAVQGLLGEQYF
DNA: TGTGCCTGGAGCGCCGTCCAGGGCCTCTTGGGCGAGCAGTACTTC
V: TRBV30
D: NA
J: TRBJ2-7

CDR3: CASSFSQRGLYEQYF
DNA: TGTGCCAGCAGTTTTTCCCAGCGGGGTTTATACGAGCAGTACTTC
V: TRBV28
D: TRBD2
J: TRBJ2-7

CDR3: CASSLGTQREQYF
DNA: TGTGCCAGCAGCTTAGGGACACAGAGAGAGCAGTACTTC
V: TRBV13
D: NA
J: TRBJ2-7

CDR3: CASSLLGTDYKQYF
DNA: TGCGCCAGCAGCTTGCTTGGGACAGATTACAAGCAGTACTTC
V: TRBV5-1
D: TRBD1
J: TRBJ2-7

CDR3: CASSEAGPYEQYF
DNA: TGTGCCAGCAGCGAAGCGGGACCCTACGAGCAGTACTTC
V: TRBV7-9
D: TRBD2
J: TRBJ2-7

CDR3: CASSLSFSNYGYTF
DNA: TGTGCCAGCAGCTTATCGTTTTCCAACTATGGCTACACCTTC
V: TRBV7-9
D: NA
J: TRBJ1-2

CDR3: CASSLVVAGGETQYF
DNA: TGTGCCAGCAGCTTAGTAGTAGCGGGAGGCGAGACCCAGTACTTC
V: TRBV7-9
D: TRBD2
J: TRBJ2-5

CDR3: CASSFGGAQNQPQHF
DNA: TGTGCCAGCAGCTTTGGAGGGGCGCAGAATCAGCCCCAGCATTTT
V: TRBV13
D: NA
J: TRBJ1-5

CDR3: CAWTREAAYNEQFF
DNA: TGTGCCTGGACGCGGGAGGCGGCCTACAATGAGCAGTTCTTC
V: TRBV30
D: TRBD2
J: TRBJ2-1

CDR3: CASSETPAGLQSSTDTQYF
DNA: TGTGCCAGCAGTGAAACCCCAGCGGGCCTACAATCTAGCACAGATACGCAGTATTTT
V: TRBV2
D: NA
J: TRBJ2-3

CDR3: CAILSGASTEAFF
DNA: TGTGCCATTCTATCAGGGGCCAGCACTGAAGCTTTCTTT
V: TRBV2
D: NA
J: TRBJ1-1

CDR3: CASSAGTSSYEQYF
DNA: TGTGCCAGCAGCGCCGGGACTTCTTCCTACGAGCAGTACTTC
V: TRBV9
D: NA
J: TRBJ2-7

CDR3: CASSPTGTLRYGYTF
DNA: TGTGCCAGCTCACCAACAGGGACCCTTCGCTATGGCTACACCTTC
V: TRBV18
D: NA
J: TRBJ1-2

CDR3: CASSLVGGNTDTQYF
DNA: TGCGCCAGCAGCTTGGTGGGAGGGAACACAGATACGCAGTATTTT
V: TRBV5-1
D: TRBD2
J: TRBJ2-3